This T cell receptor (beta chain) was recorded in a study of blood T cells in healthy people across ages. Findings and limits, study-wide: Age showed a roughly linear inverse relationship with TCR beta diversity per million T cells. Naive and antigen-experienced cells could not be conclusively compared, given unsorted PBMCs. Observed TCR beta diversity showed a strong correlation with the percentage of naive T cells as measured by flow cytometry.

Concerning this clonotype: Its antigen is not known.

V was clipped by 4 bases and J by 6 bases, with 9 bases between them. The germline V gene has CDR1 KGHSH and CDR2 LQKENI. The CDR3 has 12 amino acids. The authors ran a second PCR of about 6 to 11 cycles using a sample-barcoded 5' primer and a J-beta primer mix. A 12-random-nucleotide template-switch adaptor tagged each cDNA molecule. TCRdb reprocessed the 5' RACE reads via MiXCR and lists one record per CDR3 protein. The sample lists 1 million to 1.2 million distinct CDR3 sequences; about two fifths were seen once. What was sequenced was blood. The receptor was derived from a man aged 18 to 30 in good health. The V call is TRBV18, the J call TRBJ1-2; D not resolved. The CDR3 nucleotides read TGTGCCAGCTCACAGGGTTCGGATGGCTACACCTTC. The encoded protein is CASSQGSDGYTF.